The 26 T cell receptor beta chains reported below all come from one sample, sequenced in a study of ipilimumab plus nivolumab after autologous stem cell transplantation. Profiling relied on immunoSEQ multiplex PCR, and the TCRdb table lists in-frame clones only, not all of them. This sample has some 17,000 clones, with just under 80% found just once. The specimen comprised PBMCs, sampled in a trial of ipilimumab plus nivolumab as post-transplant consolidation. The receptors here all came from a male donor with diffuse large B-cell lymphoma.

The chain recombines TRBV11-2 with TRBJ1-2; unclear D gene. Trimming stripped 0 bases from V and 3 bases from J, with 8 bases between. Germline assignment: CDR1 SGHAT and CDR2 FQNNGV. The CDR3 contains 14 residues. The CDR3 here is CASSLDTVYYGYTF. The CDR3 nucleotides are TGTGCCAGCAGCTTAGATACGGTGTACTATGGCTACACCTTC.

This clone was seen only once. This chain uses TRBV18 with TRBJ2-7, with TRBD1 matching over 8 bases. Germline loops: CDR1 KGHSH, CDR2 LQKENI. CDR3 length: 12 residues. V shed 6 bases and J 5 bases; nucleotides not matched to a gene: 3. The CDR3, as DNA: TGTGCCAGCTCTCCAGGGGGCCACGAGCAGTACTTC. This gives the protein CASSPGGHEQYF.

The sample holds one count of this clone. CDR3 in amino acids: CASSPPGRSGANVLTF. The CDR3 nucleotides are TGTGCCAGCAGCCCACCGGGGCGGTCTGGGGCCAACGTCCTGACTTTC. This chain links TRBV9 with TRBJ2-6, with D perhaps being TRBD1 or TRBD2 (5 bases each). With 4 bases removed from V and 1 base from J, the gap between germline ends came to 12 bases. CDR1 is SGDLS, CDR2 YYNGEE, per germline. The CDR3 has 16 amino acids. Looking up the rest from reference TRBV9 and TRBJ2-6 gives the full variable domain: DSGVTQTPKHLITATGQRVTLRCSPRSGDLSVYWYQQSLDQGLQFLIQYYNGEERAKGNILERFSAQQFPDLHSELNLSSLELGDSALYFCASSPPGRSGANVLTFGAGSRLTVL.

The chain couples TRBV18 to TRBJ2-1; 8 positions agree with TRBD1. CDR1 is KGHSH and CDR2 is LQKENI in the germline V gene. The CDR3 is made up of 19 amino acids. The junction had 13 bases not matched to a gene; V was cut back by 3 bases and J by 0 bases. The CDR3 loop is CASSPMRAGGSGSYNEQFF. CDR3 in DNA: TGTGCCAGCTCACCGATGAGGGCAGGGGGCTCGGGCTCCTACAATGAGCAGTTCTTC.

The V call is TRBV18, the J call TRBJ2-2, with TRBD2 identical over 14 bases. Germline V lookup: CDR1 KGHSH, CDR2 LQKENI. The trim removed 0 bases at V and 4 bases at J, leaving 7 bases unmatched. This CDR3 has 19 residues. As DNA, the CDR3 is TGTGCCAGCTCACCACCTCGACTAGCGGGGGGGCAATTCACCGGGGAGCTGTTTTTT. Translated, it gives CASSPPRLAGGQFTGELFF.

V gene TRBV2 combines with J gene TRBJ2-2, with TRBD2 matching 10 bases. V lost 4 bases and J lost 0; bases outside the gene matches: 8. Germline values: CDR1 SNHLY, CDR2 FYNNEI. The CDR3 has 18 amino acids. The CDR3 coding sequence is TGTGCCAGCAGTGCCTCCCTCGGACTAGCGGCGAACACCGGGGAGCTGTTTTTT. As protein: CASSASLGLAANTGELFF.

The rearrangement links TRBV6-1 to TRBJ2-1; the D is unclear. Trimming pared 4 bases from V and 1 base from J, leaving 11 bases between. CDR1 and CDR2 (germline): MNHNS, SASEGT. The CDR3 runs 15 residues. CDR3 in amino acids: CASSGMARSYNEQFF. As DNA, the CDR3 is TGTGCCAGCAGTGGAATGGCCAGATCCTACAATGAGCAGTTCTTC.

The chain joins TRBV19 to TRBJ2-3; the match to TRBD2 covers 10 bases. The CDR3 sequence is 16 residues long. Germline CDR1 reads LNHDA; CDR2 reads SQIVND (reference sequence). Losses at the gene ends were 1 base for V and 2 bases for J; bases not matched to a gene: 3. The CDR3 bases are TGTGCCAGTAGTATAGCTAGCGGGAGTTACACAGATACGCAGTATTTT. Translation gives CASSIASGSYTDTQYF. Full variable domain (remainder filled in from reference TRBV19 and TRBJ2-3): DGGITQSPKYLFRKEGQNVTLSCEQNLNHDAMYWYRQDPGQGLRLIYYSQIVNDFQKGDIAEGYSVSREKKESFPLTVTSAQKNPTAFYLCASSIASGSYTDTQYFGPGTRLTVL.

The rearrangement links TRBV4-2 to TRBJ2-5, with 9 bases aligning to TRBD1. Germline V gene data show CDR1 as LGHNA and CDR2 as YNFKEQ. V was pared by 2 bases and J by 5 bases, with 9 bases of the junction left unmatched. CDR3 length: 16 residues. The CDR3 DNA reads as TGTGCCAGCAGCCAAACCGTGGGACAGGGAGGGGAGACCCAGTACTTC. Translated, it gives CASSQTVGQGGETQYF.

This clone was counted a few times. This rearrangement joins TRBV10-3 to TRBJ1-1; TRBD1 agrees at 10 bases. The J segment lost 8 bases and the V segment lost 2 bases, leaving 5 bases of the junction unmatched. This CDR3 contains 14 residues. Germline V CDR1 and CDR2: ENHRY, SYGVKD. The CDR3 reads CAISEPGTGDEAFF. The DNA of the CDR3 is TGTGCCATCAGTGAGCCCGGGACAGGGGACGAAGCTTTCTTT.

The V and J genes are TRBV7-2 and TRBJ2-7, with D hard to call. Trimming cost V 6 bases and J 4 bases, with 19 bases left between them. The CDR3 spans 15 residues. CDR1 and CDR2 from the germline V gene are SGHTA and FQGNSA. CDR3 sequence: CASRPSPGPQYEQYF. Written as DNA, the CDR3 is TGTGCCAGCAGACCTTCTCCTGGCCCGCAGTACGAGCAGTACTTC.

The rearrangement uses TRBV7-2 and TRBJ2-1, with 7 nucleotides matching TRBD2. The CDR3 spans 16 residues. The germline V gene encodes CDR1 SGHTA and CDR2 FQGNSA. Trimming removed 4 bases from V and 4 bases from J; junction bases left unmatched: 10. The DNA of the CDR3 is TGTGCCAGCAGCTCCCGGGACTACTCGATATACAATGAGCAGTTCTTC. It is translated as CASSSRDYSIYNEQFF.

This clone came up a few times. V is TRBV5-1 and J is TRBJ2-2, with D hard to call. The CDR3 is 15 amino acids. The V end was cut by 2 bases, the J end by 1 base, with 9 bases between. CDR1 is SGHRS, CDR2 YFSETQ, per germline. The CDR3 DNA follows: TGCGCCAGCAGCTTTCAGGCAGGGAACACCGGGGAGCTGTTTTTT. Residues: CASSFQAGNTGELFF. Combining the CDR3 with reference TRBV5-1 and TRBJ2-2 gives the whole variable domain KAGVTQTPRYLIKTRGQQVTLSCSPISGHRSVSWYQQTPGQGLQFLFEYFSETQRNKGNFPGRFSGRQFSNSRSEMNVSTLELGDSALYLCASSFQAGNTGELFFGEGSRLTVL.

The V and J genes are TRBV7-2 and TRBJ2-6; 7 bases agree with TRBD1. This CDR3 contains 17 residues. Germline loops: CDR1 SGHTA, CDR2 FQGNSA. V lost 4 bases and J lost 0; bases outside the gene matches: 6. The CDR3 DNA is TGTGCCAGCAGCTCGCACAGGGGTTTCTCTGGGGCCAACGTCCTGACTTTC. Amino acid sequence: CASSSHRGFSGANVLTF.

The sample holds a few counts of this clone. The J gene is TRBJ1-1, the V gene TRBV27; D is unclear. V gave up 2 bases and J gave up 4 bases, with 8 bases separating them. The CDR3 runs 13 residues. From germline, CDR1 is MNHEY and CDR2 SMNVEV (reference sequence). The CDR3 nucleotides are TGTGCCAGCAGTTTAGACGGAAGCACTGAAGCTTTCTTT. This gives the protein CASSLDGSTEAFF.

This clone was detected a few times. This chain connects TRBV7-2 to TRBJ1-5; TRBD1 is a possible D gene (6 bases). Trimming took 3 bases from V and 5 from J, leaving 14 bases between them. The CDR3 is made up of 15 amino acids. Germline values: CDR1 SGHTA, CDR2 FQGNSA. CDR3 loop: CASSFRPGADQPQHF. The DNA of the CDR3 is TGTGCCAGCAGCTTCCGTCCGGGGGCTGATCAGCCCCAGCATTTT.

This clone appeared a single time. The chain links TRBV7-6 to TRBJ1-1, with 8 bases that match TRBD1. The CDR3 sequence is 16 residues long. Per the germline V gene, CDR1 is SGHVS and CDR2 is FNYEAQ. Losses at the gene ends were 1 base for V and 5 bases for J; bases not matched to a gene: 9. In DNA, the CDR3 is TGTGCCAGCAGCTTAGGGAGGGCAGGGGGCGCGACTGAAGCTTTCTTT. Protein: CASSLGRAGGATEAFF.

The genes are TRBV6-5 and TRBJ1-4; 8 nucleotides match TRBD1. The V segment lost 4 bases and the J segment 10 bases; nucleotides outside the gene matches: 8. This CDR3 spans 14 amino acids. Germline CDR1 reads MNHEY; CDR2 reads SVGAGI. CDR3 DNA: TGTGCCAGCAGTTTACGACAGGGGACAGGAAAACTGTTTTTT. Amino acids: CASSLRQGTGKLFF.

This clone appeared a few times. CDR3 in amino acids: CASSYSGNRVSPLHF. Written as DNA, the CDR3 is TGTGCCAGCAGTTACTCTGGGAATAGGGTCTCACCCCTCCACTTT. The V call is TRBV6-5, the J call TRBJ1-6; D uncertain. The V gene's germline CDR1 is MNHEY and CDR2 SVGAGI. Deletions cut 0 bases from V and 10 bases from J, with 13 bases between. The CDR3 totals 15 residues.

The CDR3 nucleotides are TGTGCCAGCAGCTTGGCTAGCGGGGGGGCCACCGGGGAGCTGTTTTTT. Translating it yields CASSLASGGATGELFF. The rearrangement links TRBV5-4 to TRBJ2-2, with 12 bases lining up with TRBD2. Germline trimming cut 0 bases from V and 4 bases from J; bases unmatched to any gene: 1. CDR1 SGHNT and CDR2 YYREEE come from the germline V gene (reference sequence). This CDR3 comprises 16 residues.

V gene TRBV19 combines with J gene TRBJ2-7, with D perhaps matching TRBD2 (6 bases). Trimming took 8 bases from V and 4 from J, leaving 21 bases between them. The CDR3 spans 15 residues. Germline CDR1 and CDR2: LNHDA and SQIVND (reference sequence). The CDR3: CASAYTGAGRYEQYF. The CDR3 nucleotides read TGTGCCAGTGCCTACACCGGGGCAGGGAGGTACGAGCAGTACTTC. Looking up the rest from reference TRBV19 and TRBJ2-7 gives the full variable domain: DGGITQSPKYLFRKEGQNVTLSCEQNLNHDAMYWYRQDPGQGLRLIYYSQIVNDFQKGDIAEGYSVSREKKESFPLTVTSAQKNPTAFYLCASAYTGAGRYEQYFGPGTRLTVT.

This chain connects TRBV14 to TRBJ2-5, with TRBD2 matching 9 bases. V shed 1 base and J 5 bases; nucleotides not matched to a gene: 5. CDR3 size: 15 residues. CDR1 SGHDN and CDR2 FVKESK come from the germline V gene. The CDR3 spells CASSQGGGGAETQYF. The DNA for the CDR3 is TGTGCCAGCAGCCAAGGCGGCGGGGGGGCTGAGACCCAGTACTTC.

The genes are TRBV4-2 and TRBJ1-5; D possibly corresponds to TRBD1 (5 bases). The germline V gene encodes CDR1 LGHNA and CDR2 YNFKEQ. The V end lost 1 base, the J end lost 3 bases, and 10 bases lay between the germline ends. The CDR3 totals 15 residues. The CDR3 bases are TGTGCCAGCAGCCAAGCTTGGGGGGACAATCAGCCCCAGCATTTT. Its translation: CASSQAWGDNQPQHF.

The rearrangement joins TRBV5-4 to TRBJ2-3; perhaps TRBD2 as D (6 bases). This CDR3 comprises 16 residues. V gave up 0 bases and J gave up 0 bases, with 11 bases separating them. Germline assignment: CDR1 SGHNT and CDR2 YYREEE (reference sequence). CDR3 nucleotide sequence: TGTGCCAGCAGCTTGGCGGGGGTCCGAAGCACAGATACGCAGTATTTT. As protein: CASSLAGVRSTDTQYF.

This sequence joins TRBV13 and TRBJ1-2; D not resolved. V shed 2 bases and J shed 6 bases, with 13 bases lying between them. This CDR3 contains 14 residues. The germline V gene encodes CDR1 PRHDT and CDR2 FYEKMQ (reference sequence). This CDR3 is CASSLFRTYDGYTF. The CDR3 nucleotides read TGTGCCAGCAGCTTATTTCGAACATACGATGGCTACACCTTC.

The chain carries TRBV6-5 and TRBJ1-2; D not resolved. This CDR3 is 13 amino acids long. V lost 4 bases and J lost 3, with 9 bases in between. The germline CDR1 and CDR2 sequences are MNHEY and SVGAGI. The CDR3 region is CASSFGGHYGYTF. The DNA of the CDR3 is TGTGCCAGCAGTTTTGGCGGCCACTATGGCTACACCTTC.